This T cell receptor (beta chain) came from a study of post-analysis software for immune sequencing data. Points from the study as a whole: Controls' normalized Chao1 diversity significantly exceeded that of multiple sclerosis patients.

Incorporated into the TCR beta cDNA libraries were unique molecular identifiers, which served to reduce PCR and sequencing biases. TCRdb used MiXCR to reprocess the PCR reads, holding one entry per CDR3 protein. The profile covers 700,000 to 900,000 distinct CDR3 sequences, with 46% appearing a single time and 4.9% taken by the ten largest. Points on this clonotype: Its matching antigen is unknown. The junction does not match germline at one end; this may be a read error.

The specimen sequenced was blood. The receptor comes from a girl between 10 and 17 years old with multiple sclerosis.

Here the CDR3 reads CATSRDLDLAAPPHF. Written as DNA, the CDR3 is TGTGCCACCAGCAGAGACCTGGACCTTGCAGCACCCCCCCACTTT. The rearrangement joins TRBV15 to TRBJ1-6; D gene uncertain. Germline loops: CDR1 LNHNV, CDR2 YYDKDF (reference sequence). This CDR3 has 15 residues. Full variable domain (outside the CDR3, taken from reference TRBV15 and TRBJ1-6): DAMVIQNPRYQVTQFGKPVTLSCSQTLNHNVMYWYQQKSSQAPKLLFHYYDKDFNNEADTPDNFQSRRPNTSFCFLDIRSPGLGDTAMYLCATSRDLDLAAPPHFGNGTRLTVT.